This T cell receptor (beta chain) was profiled in a study of blood T cell repertoires in COVID-19. The trim removed 5 bases at V and 3 bases at J, leaving 6 bases unmatched. Germline V gives CDR1 LNHDA, CDR2 SQIVND (reference sequence). This CDR3 is 15 amino acids long. Per the original methods: Scientists estimated how many nucleated cells there were by amplifying reference gene primers. Here immunoSEQ multiplex PCR was the method, and the copy in TCRdb shows in-frame clones only, minus some. V and J calls and clone size follow that table, whereas D and trimming were derived from the DNA. The sample records hundreds of thousands of clones, 70% to 90% being singletons.

This receptor was obtained from a man at least 80 years old with acute or convalescent COVID-19. This chain links TRBV19 with TRBJ2-4, with 8 bases fitting TRBD1. Input material: peripheral blood. In DNA, the CDR3 is TGTGCCAGTAGTCTCAGGGGGCTAGGCAAAAACATTCAGTACTTC. It yields the protein CASSLRGLGKNIQYF.